This T cell receptor (beta chain) was sequenced for a study of T-cell reconstitution after alpha-beta-depleted transplantation in children. Study-wide results and limits: Surviving recipient T cells and thymic progenitors produced the high day-60 TCRbeta diversity seen in some patients.

Trimming removed 4 bases from V and 5 bases from J; junction bases left unmatched: 15. CDR3 size: 18 residues. CDR1 MGHRA and CDR2 YSYEKL come from the germline V gene. Unique molecular identifiers were used to barcode this TCRbeta library. One entry per CDR3 protein results from TCRdb running MiXCR on the PCR reads. The table includes about 200,000 distinct CDR3 sequences, approximately 6.8% detected once. This clonotype was counted only a few times. Its target is not known. The starting material was PBMCs, obtained before TCRalphabeta/CD19-depleted stem cell transplant. The chain couples TRBV4-1 to TRBJ2-5, with 11 bases lining up with TRBD2. The TCR originated in a girl in the first two years of life with combined immunodeficiency, due to receive a stem cell transplant. CDR3 coding DNA: TGCGCCAGCAGCCTTCAAACTAGCGGGGGTAGCTTAGGGGAGACCCAGTACTTC. Its protein is CASSLQTSGGSLGETQYF.